Listed below are T cell receptor beta chains from one sample, sequenced in a study of T-cell memory formation after mild COVID-19. TCRdb called the 5' RACE reads again in MiXCR, with one record for every CDR3 protein. The sample consists of under 600,000 distinct CDR3 sequences, roughly 21% of them appearing once. The sequencing input was PBMCs or a T cell subset sorted from them (not recorded which). These receptors all stem from an adult woman who had mild COVID-19 (a few samples of this study predate the infection). Cell type and time point are not known. Both conserved end residues are part of each CDR3. A D gene is named only where the DNA matches it firmly. Size values are once, few and many counts, or a class for expanded clones, and some rows have none.

cdr3_aa	cdr3_nt	d_call	v_call	clone_size	cdr3_length	j_call
CASGLTTGELFF	TGTGCTAGTGGATTGACCACCGGGGAGCTGTTTTTT	-	TRBV12-5	-	12	TRBJ2-2
CASSLREGSSYNEQFF	TGTGCCAGCAGCTTACGGGAGGGGAGCTCCTACAATGAGCAGTTCTTC	TRBD2	TRBV7-2	few	16	TRBJ2-1
CASKGQGFDGYTF	TGTGCCAGCAAGGGGCAGGGGTTCGATGGCTACACCTTC	-	TRBV2	-	13	TRBJ1-2
CSVTSTGRSSYEQYF	TGCAGCGTGACCAGTACGGGACGGAGCTCCTACGAGCAGTACTTC	-	TRBV29-1	few	15	TRBJ2-7
CSVSPGPTYEQYF	TGCAGCGTCTCCCCAGGGCCTACCTACGAGCAGTACTTC	-	TRBV29-1	few	13	TRBJ2-7
CASSPLAGGPRTDTQYF	TGTGCCAGCAGCCCACTAGCGGGAGGGCCCAGGACAGATACGCAGTATTTT	TRBD2	TRBV7-9	few	17	TRBJ2-3
CASSQDGSRGTEAFF	TGCGCCAGCAGCCAAGACGGCAGCAGGGGCACTGAAGCTTTCTTT	-	TRBV4-1	-	15	TRBJ1-1
CASSVGTSNEQFF	TGTGCCAGCAGCGTAGGGACTAGCAATGAGCAGTTCTTC	TRBD2	TRBV9	-	13	TRBJ2-1
CASSQGTAQPQHF	TGTGCCAGCAGTCAAGGGACGGCACAGCCCCAGCATTTT	-	TRBV6-5	-	13	TRBJ1-5
CSANEGTAYSNQPQHF	TGCAGTGCTAATGAAGGGACAGCGTATAGCAATCAGCCCCAGCATTTT	TRBD1	TRBV20-1	-	16	TRBJ1-5
CASSYSSTGGSTGELFF	TGTGCCAGCAGCTATTCGAGTACAGGGGGCAGCACCGGGGAGCTGTTTTTT	TRBD1	TRBV2	-	17	TRBJ2-2
CSVSDRGLPSYEQYF	TGCAGCGTTTCGGACAGGGGGCTCCCCAGCTACGAGCAGTACTTC	TRBD1	TRBV29-1	few	15	TRBJ2-7
CSARLTGSEQFF	TGCAGTGCTAGACTGACAGGGAGTGAGCAGTTCTTC	TRBD1	TRBV20-1	-	12	TRBJ2-1
CASSVYHRQGANTEAFF	TGTGCCAGCAGCGTCTATCACCGTCAGGGGGCAAACACTGAAGCTTTCTTT	TRBD1	TRBV7-9	-	17	TRBJ1-1
CASSLSGGNYGYTF	TGTGCCAGCAGCCTTTCCGGAGGGAACTATGGCTACACCTTC	-	TRBV2	-	14	TRBJ1-2
CATSRVGLSYEQYF	TGTGCCACCAGCAGAGTAGGGCTTAGCTACGAGCAGTACTTC	-	TRBV15	-	14	TRBJ2-7
CASTLGQGGSPLHF	TGTGCCAGTACTTTGGGACAGGGTGGTTCACCCCTCCACTTT	TRBD1	TRBV19	many	14	TRBJ1-6
CASSLGQGLDSGANVLTF	TGTGCCAGCAGTCTCGGACAGGGCCTTGACTCTGGGGCCAACGTCCTGACTTTC	TRBD1	TRBV12-3/TRBV12-4	few	18	TRBJ2-6
CASSRGRTSVSDTQYF	TGTGCCAGCAGCCGGGGACGGACTAGCGTGTCAGATACGCAGTATTTT	TRBD2	TRBV11-1	-	16	TRBJ2-3
CASRPRSNSYEQYF	TGTGCCAGCAGACCCCGGAGCAACTCCTACGAGCAGTACTTC	-	TRBV6-2/TRBV6-3	-	14	TRBJ2-7
CASRRLAGDETQYF	TGTGCCAGCAGGCGACTAGCGGGGGATGAGACCCAGTACTTC	TRBD2	TRBV12-3/TRBV12-4	-	14	TRBJ2-5
CASSLETGRIYNEQFF	TGTGCCAGCAGCTTGGAGACAGGGAGGATTTACAATGAGCAGTTCTTC	-	TRBV5-6	-	16	TRBJ2-1